The 28 T cell receptor beta chains given below trace back to one sample, sequenced in a study of OX40 agonist ivuxolimab in advanced cancers. Data came from immunoSEQ multiplex PCR; TCRdb stores just in-frame clones and leaves some out. The table has 30,000 or so clones, 65% to 80% seen once; the top ten hold roughly 14%. Sequences were derived from CD4+ or CD8+ T cells sorted from blood, sampled in a trial of the OX40 agonist ivuxolimab. These receptors came from an adult with an advanced solid tumor such as melanoma, head and neck, liver or kidney cancer.

CDR3 sequence: CASSLSASGGYNEQFF. The CDR3 DNA is TGTGCCAGCAGTTTATCAGCTAGCGGGGGATACAATGAGCAGTTCTTC. This chain uses TRBV28 with TRBJ2-1; 10 bases agree with TRBD2. CDR1 is MDHEN, CDR2 SYDVKM, per germline. J lost 4 bases, V lost 1 base, and 4 bases had no gene match. The CDR3 is made up of 16 amino acids.

This clone was detected only a few times. The rearrangement uses TRBV5-4 and TRBJ1-1; D unclear. The germline V gene encodes CDR1 SGHNT and CDR2 YYREEE (reference sequence). With 0 bases removed from V and 3 bases from J, the gap between germline ends came to 6 bases. The CDR3 runs to 13 residues. The CDR3 spells CASSLDRDTEAFF. CDR3 nucleotides: TGTGCCAGCAGCTTGGATCGGGACACTGAAGCTTTCTTT.

The V call is TRBV28, the J call TRBJ1-1; a weak D match, TRBD1 (6 bases). Deletions cut 7 bases from V and 1 base from J, with 13 bases between. This CDR3 is 14 amino acids long. Germline values: CDR1 MDHEN, CDR2 SYDVKM. CDR3 nucleotide sequence: TGTGCCAGCATCCGCGGGGGCAGGAACACTGAAGCTTTCTTT. It yields the protein CASIRGGRNTEAFF.

The table lists this clone with a count of one. The chain joins TRBV13 to TRBJ2-3; possible D gene TRBD2, 6 bases. The CDR3 is 17 residues long. Germline V gives CDR1 PRHDT, CDR2 FYEKMQ (reference sequence). V shed 5 bases and J shed 2 bases, with 20 bases lying between them. Here the CDR3 DNA reads TGTGCCAGCAGCCGCGGGGCAGGAAACTTCCTCACAGATACGCAGTATTTT. Its protein product is CASSRGAGNFLTDTQYF.

This clone was picked up a small number of times. The V gene is TRBV29-1, the J gene TRBJ1-2; D is possibly TRBD1 (5 bases). The V end was cut by 4 bases, the J end by 2 bases, with 11 bases between. CDR1 is SQVTM and CDR2 is ANQGSEA in the germline V gene. This CDR3 has 13 residues. CDR3 amino acids: CSVGAGPNYGYTF. DNA for the CDR3: TGCAGCGTTGGGGCAGGGCCGAACTATGGCTACACCTTC.

The chain carries TRBV6-4 and TRBJ2-7; D ambiguous. The CDR3 loop spans 8 amino acids. CDR1 and CDR2 from the germline V gene are MRHNA and SNTAGT. V lost 9 bases and J 6 bases, leaving 3 bases between the germline ends. The CDR3 nucleotides are TGTGCCAGACTCGAGCAGTACTTC. This translates into CARLEQYF.

The V and J genes are TRBV7-2 and TRBJ2-3, with D possibly TRBD2 on 6 matching bases. Trimming left V 3 bases short and J 3 bases short, with 13 bases between. This CDR3 spans 15 amino acids. CDR1 is SGHTA and CDR2 is FQGNSA in the germline V gene. CDR3 nucleotides: TGTGCCAGCAGCTTCTCGGGCGGGGTGACAGATACGCAGTATTTT. It is translated as CASSFSGGVTDTQYF.

The chain joins TRBV5-6 to TRBJ2-3, with TRBD2 matching over 8 bases. CDR3 size: 16 residues. Germline CDR1 is SGHDT and CDR2 is YYEEEE. Trimming took 4 bases from V and 5 from J; bases not matched to a gene: 12. Here the CDR3 reads CASSHTGTSYLDTQYF. CDR3 nucleotide sequence: TGTGCCAGCAGCCATACCGGGACTAGTTATTTAGATACGCAGTATTTT. Filled out from reference TRBV5-6 and TRBJ2-3, the complete variable domain reads DAGVTQSPTHLIKTRGQQVTLRCSPKSGHDTVSWYQQALGQGPQFIFQYYEEEERQRGNFPDRFSGHQFPNYSSELNVNALLLGDSALYLCASSHTGTSYLDTQYFGPGTRLTVL.

The chain is built from TRBV6-1 and TRBJ1-1; D unclear. The germline gives CDR1 MNHNS, CDR2 SASEGT. V lost 5 bases to trimming and J lost 1 base, with 8 bases between them. The CDR3 consists of 13 residues. CDR3 nucleotide sequence: TGTGCCAGCAGTCTGGCCGAGAACACTGAAGCTTTCTTT. Residues: CASSLAENTEAFF.

In its sample, this clone was seen once. CDR3 sequence reads: CASSVGMHQETQYF. The CDR3 nucleotides are TGTGCCAGCAGCGTAGGCATGCACCAAGAGACCCAGTACTTC. This chain connects TRBV9 to TRBJ2-5, with no clear D. There are 14 residues in the CDR3. Germline values: CDR1 SGDLS, CDR2 YYNGEE. Trimming took 0 bases from V and 0 from J, leaving 6 bases between them. The whole variable domain, remainder taken from reference TRBV9 and TRBJ2-5, is DSGVTQTPKHLITATGQRVTLRCSPRSGDLSVYWYQQSLDQGLQFLIQYYNGEERAKGNILERFSAQQFPDLHSELNLSSLELGDSALYFCASSVGMHQETQYFGPGTRLLVL.

A single count supports this clone. The rearrangement links TRBV5-1 to TRBJ2-3, with D maybe TRBD2 (5 bases). Deletions cut 0 bases from V and 2 bases from J, with 10 bases between. There are 15 residues in the CDR3. In germline, CDR1 is SGHRS, CDR2 YFSETQ. The chain's CDR3 is CASSLGDYSTDTQYF. The CDR3 DNA follows: TGCGCCAGCAGCTTGGGCGACTACTCCACAGATACGCAGTATTTT.

The chain couples TRBV10-1 to TRBJ2-3; TRBD2 agrees at 9 bases. The CDR3 spans 13 residues. Per germline, CDR1 WNHNN and CDR2 SYGVQD (reference sequence). Unmatched junction bases numbered 2, after V lost 6 bases and J lost 4 bases. The CDR3 nucleotides read TGCGCCAGCAGGGCTAGCGGGGCAGATACGCAGTATTTT. This gives the protein CASRASGADTQYF.

V usage is TRBV5-5 and J usage is TRBJ2-7, with no clear D. Germline CDR1 SGHKS, CDR2 YYEKEE (reference sequence). The CDR3 has 11 residues. V lost 0 bases and J lost 2, with 0 bases in between. The CDR3 DNA follows: TGTGCCAGCAGCTTGGCCTACGAGCAGTACTTC. This translates into CASSLAYEQYF.

The V gene is TRBV5-1, the J gene TRBJ1-6; perhaps TRBD1 as D (5 bases). Germline CDR1 reads SGHRS; CDR2 reads YFSETQ. Trimming left V 7 bases short and J 7 bases short, with 21 bases between. CDR3 length: 16 amino acids. Here the CDR3 reads CASRVQVQGRNSPLHF. In nucleotides, the CDR3 is TGCGCCAGCCGCGTCCAGGTGCAGGGAAGGAATTCACCCCTCCACTTT.

Turning to this clone: Other DNA sequences from this sample encode an identical CDR3 as well. The V and J genes are TRBV19 and TRBJ1-1, with 8 bases that match TRBD1. The V segment lost 6 bases and the J segment 1 base; nucleotides outside the gene matches: 1. The CDR3 has 13 amino acids. CDR1 is LNHDA, CDR2 SQIVND, per germline (reference sequence). CDR3 loop: CASRGTGNTEAFF. The CDR3, as DNA: TGTGCCAGTAGAGGGACAGGGAACACTGAAGCTTTCTTT.

This clone has more than one count but fewer than ten. V is TRBV7-2 and J is TRBJ2-7; TRBD1 is a possible D gene (5 bases). The CDR3 has 14 amino acids. From germline, CDR1 is SGHTA and CDR2 FQGNSA. The germline V and J ends were trimmed by 5 bases and 2 bases, with 13 bases remaining between them. CDR3 DNA: TGTGCCAGCAGCCCAACTTTGGGGCCCTACGAGCAGTACTTC. It specifies CASSPTLGPYEQYF.

The chain is built from TRBV5-6 and TRBJ2-7; D ambiguous. The CDR3 has 13 residues. V shed 0 bases and J shed 3 bases, with 7 bases lying between them. Per germline, CDR1 SGHDT and CDR2 YYEEEE. CDR3 protein: CASSLDPSYEQYF. CDR3 in DNA: TGTGCCAGCAGCTTGGACCCCAGCTACGAGCAGTACTTC.

The chain couples TRBV9 to TRBJ1-3; D call uncertain. The germline V gene encodes CDR1 SGDLS and CDR2 YYNGEE. The CDR3 contains 11 residues. Trimming removed 6 bases at V and 4 bases at J, with 5 bases between. CDR3 sequence: CASKAGNTIYF. DNA of the CDR3: TGTGCCAGCAAGGCCGGAAACACCATATATTTT. Combining the CDR3 with reference TRBV9 and TRBJ1-3 gives the whole variable domain DSGVTQTPKHLITATGQRVTLRCSPRSGDLSVYWYQQSLDQGLQFLIQYYNGEERAKGNILERFSAQQFPDLHSELNLSSLELGDSALYFCASKAGNTIYFGEGSWLTVV.

V is TRBV23-1 and J is TRBJ1-6; D is ambiguous. TRBV23-1 is noted as an ORF with a role that remains uncertain. This CDR3 has 13 amino acids. V gave up 7 bases and J gave up 8 bases, with 12 bases separating them. The CDR3, as DNA: TGCGCCAGCAACAAGCCTAGAGATTCACCCCTCCACTTT. Its translation is CASNKPRDSPLHF.

J is TRBJ1-4 and V is TRBV6-6; tentative D call: TRBD1 (5 bases). In germline, CDR1 is MNHNY, CDR2 SVGAGI (reference sequence). This CDR3 region has 14 residues. V lost 2 bases to trimming and J lost 2 bases, with 6 bases between them. This CDR3 is CASSYGGTNEKLFF. CDR3 in DNA: TGTGCCAGCAGTTACGGGGGGACTAATGAAAAACTGTTTTTT.

CDR3 DNA: TGTGCCAGCAGCCCGGGGGGGACTGAAGCTTTCTTT. It is translated as CASSPGGTEAFF. The chain joins TRBV5-4 to TRBJ1-1, with D perhaps matching TRBD1 (5 bases). V lost 4 bases to trimming and J lost 5 bases, with 9 bases between them. Germline V lookup: CDR1 SGHNT, CDR2 YYREEE (reference sequence). This CDR3 has 12 amino acids. The full variable domain, in which reference TRBV5-4 and TRBJ1-1 provide the parts outside the CDR3, is ETGVTQSPTHLIKTRGQQVTLRCSSQSGHNTVSWYQQALGQGPQFIFQYYREEENGRGNFPPRFSGLQFPNYSSELNVNALELDDSALYLCASSPGGTEAFFGQGTRLTVV.

This chain links TRBV18 with TRBJ1-1; 8 bases are a match to TRBD1. This CDR3 region has 15 residues. Germline CDR1 and CDR2: KGHSH and LQKENI. The V and J ends lost 3 bases and 1 base, in that order; junction bases with no gene match: 4. CDR3 in amino acids: CASSPSGTGNTEAFF. In DNA, the CDR3 is TGTGCCAGCTCACCCTCCGGGACAGGGAACACTGAAGCTTTCTTT.

This sequence joins TRBV7-6 and TRBJ2-3; D gene ambiguous. This CDR3 contains 13 residues. V gave up 0 bases and J gave up 5 bases, with 6 bases separating them. Germline V CDR1 and CDR2: SGHVS, FNYEAQ. CDR3 region: CASSLAERDTQYF. Written as DNA, the CDR3 is TGTGCCAGCAGCTTAGCGGAGAGAGATACGCAGTATTTT.

The V and J genes are TRBV7-2 and TRBJ1-2, with D uncertain. CDR3 length equals 12 residues. Trimming took off 2 bases at V and 4 bases at J, with 5 bases between the two ends. The germline gives CDR1 SGHTA, CDR2 FQGNSA. CDR3 sequence (DNA): TGTGCCAGCAGCTTAAGGACCTATGGCTACACCTTC. Residues: CASSLRTYGYTF.

This clone was observed a few times. The chain combines TRBV7-8 with TRBJ2-7, with D perhaps TRBD1 (5 bases). Between the trimmed V and J ends, which lost 1 base and 0 bases, there was a span of 13 bases. The CDR3 covers 16 residues. CDR1 is SGHVS, CDR2 FQNEAQ, per germline. The CDR3 loop reads CASSLVAGRSSYEQYF. CDR3 nucleotides: TGTGCCAGCAGCTTAGTTGCAGGGCGAAGCTCCTACGAGCAGTACTTC. The whole variable domain, filled in from reference TRBV7-8 and TRBJ2-7, reads GAGVSQSPRYKVAKRGQDVALRCDPISGHVSLFWYQQALGQGPEFLTYFQNEAQLDKSGLPSDRFFAERPEGSVSTLKIQRTQQEDSAVYLCASSLVAGRSSYEQYFGPGTRLTVT.

The rearrangement uses TRBV7-2 and TRBJ2-5, with 7 positions matching TRBD2. With V trimmed by 7 bases and J by 4 bases, 9 bases remained unmatched. CDR1 SGHTA and CDR2 FQGNSA come from the germline V gene. CDR3 length equals 14 residues. CDR3 sequence reads: CASTHGGGGETQYF. The CDR3 nucleotides read TGTGCCAGCACCCACGGCGGCGGGGGAGAGACCCAGTACTTC.

The V and J genes are TRBV6-4 and TRBJ2-3; TRBD2 aligns across 10 bases. The CDR3 is 16 amino acids. The V and J ends lost 2 bases and 6 bases, in that order; junction bases with no gene match: 8. CDR1 is MRHNA, CDR2 SNTAGT, per germline. The CDR3 DNA reads as TGTGCCAGCAGTGACCTCAGCGGGGGGGCCGGGGATACGCAGTATTTT. Its translation is CASSDLSGGAGDTQYF.

CDR3 amino acids: CASSLHRTDTQYF. The CDR3 region has the DNA TGTGCCAGCAGCTTGCACAGAACAGATACGCAGTATTTT. This chain uses TRBV7-9 with TRBJ2-3; D uncertain. This CDR3 region has 13 residues. The germline V gene has CDR1 SEHNR and CDR2 FQNEAQ (reference sequence). Deletions cut 3 bases from V and 3 bases from J, with 7 bases between.